The rows below give T cell receptor beta chains drawn from one sample of a study of regulatory T cells in long-lasting Graves disease. MiXCR, applied by TCRdb to the multiplex PCR reads, yields one record per CDR3 protein. The sample carries over 450,000 distinct CDR3 sequences, 20% to 25% recorded once. Material: peripheral blood mononuclear cells (PBMCs), obtained when the disease was refractory, from a patient treated with antithyroid drugs. These receptors were taken from a female donor with Graves disease. Both conserved end residues are part of each CDR3. A D gene is named only where the DNA matches it firmly. Clone size appears in some rows only: once, few, many, or a class for an expanded clone.

j_call v_call clone_size d_call cdr3_aa cdr3_nt
TRBJ1-1 TRBV5-1 - - CASSPGRDTEAFF TGCGCCAGCAGCCCTGGCAGGGACACTGAAGCTTTCTTT
TRBJ1-6 TRBV5-1 - - CASSLGQSLNSPLHF TGCGCCAGCAGCTTGGGACAGAGCCTTAATTCACCCCTCCACTTT
TRBJ2-7 TRBV28 many TRBD1 CASSFGDRGFEQYF TGTGCCAGCAGTTTTGGAGACAGGGGATTCGAGCAGTACTTC
TRBJ1-5 TRBV6-5 many - CASSSAGPQHF TGTGCCAGCAGTTCCGCGGGGCCCCAGCATTTT
TRBJ1-1 TRBV27 - TRBD1 CASSRGDSFVTEAFF TGTGCCAGCAGTCGAGGGGACAGCTTTGTCACTGAAGCTTTCTTT
TRBJ1-2 TRBV28 many - CASSYPDPSSSGYTF TGTGCCAGCAGCTACCCCGATCCCTCTTCCAGCGGCTACACCTTC
TRBJ1-2 TRBV6-5 - - CASSYSIGQSIGYTF TGTGCCAGCAGTTACTCAATAGGACAGTCGATCGGCTACACCTTC
TRBJ1-4 TRBV15 few - CATTRGSGKANEKLFF TGTGCCACCACCAGGGGATCCGGGAAGGCTAATGAAAAACTGTTTTTT
TRBJ1-5 TRBV7-9 many - CASSQDISNQPQHF TGTGCCAGCAGCCAGGACATCAGCAATCAGCCCCAGCATTTT
TRBJ2-7 TRBV10-3 many TRBD1 CATGDRGLHEQYF TGTGCCACAGGGGACAGGGGGCTCCACGAGCAGTACTTC
TRBJ1-1 TRBV7-9 many - CASKQETNTEAFF TGTGCCAGCAAGCAGGAAACGAACACTGAAGCTTTCTTT
TRBJ1-1 TRBV29-1 few - CSVGARMNTEAFF TGCAGCGTGGGGGCCCGAATGAACACTGAAGCTTTCTTT